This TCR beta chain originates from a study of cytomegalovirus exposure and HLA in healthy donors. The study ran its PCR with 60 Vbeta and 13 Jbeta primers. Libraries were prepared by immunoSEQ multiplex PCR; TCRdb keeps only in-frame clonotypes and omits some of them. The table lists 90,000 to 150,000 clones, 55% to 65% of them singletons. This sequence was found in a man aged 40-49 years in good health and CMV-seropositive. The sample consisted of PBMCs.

CDR3 loop: CASRPLGQFAEELFF. The CDR3 nucleotides are TGTGCCAGCAGACCTTTGGGACAGTTTGCCGAGGAACTGTTTTTT. The rearrangement uses TRBV5-5 and TRBJ1-4, with 7 bases fitting TRBD1. Per germline, CDR1 SGHKS and CDR2 YYEKEE (reference sequence). V shed 5 bases, J shed 12 bases, and the junction held 16 bases outside the gene matches. CDR3 size: 15 residues. Filled out from reference TRBV5-5 and TRBJ1-4, the complete variable domain reads DAGVTQSPTHLIKTRGQQVTLRCSPISGHKSVSWYQQVLGQGPQFIFQYYEKEERGRGNFPDRFSARQFPNYSSELNVNALLLGDSALYLCASRPLGQFAEELFFGSGTQLSVL.